This T cell receptor (beta chain) emerged from a study of Ad26.COV2.S vaccination and SARS-CoV-2 variants. Profiling relied on immunoSEQ multiplex PCR, and the TCRdb table lists in-frame clones only, not all of them. Here the sample spans 320,000 or so clones, 90% being singletons. Trimming took off 8 bases at V and 2 bases at J, with 13 bases between the two ends. This CDR3 region has 13 residues. The germline CDR1 and CDR2 sequences are MNHEY and SVGAGI. Treatment specified: roughly 20 received Ad26.COV2.S at low or high dose, single or two shots; roughly five received placebo; per-sample allocation not given. Following the first vaccine or placebo injection, samples were taken on day 63.

The specimen was peripheral blood, collected in a trial of Ad26.COV2.S vaccine versus placebo. The chain employs TRBV6-5 and TRBJ2-7, with a possible D match to TRBD1 (5 bases). The receptor was isolated from a person aged 18 to 65 who received the Ad26.COV2.S COVID-19 vaccine or a placebo. CDR3 sequence: CASQDTKPYEQYF. CDR3 nucleotide sequence: TGTGCCAGCCAGGACACCAAACCCTACGAGCAGTACTTC.